The next 9 T cell receptor beta chains were all read from a single sample in a study of T-cell reconstitution after alpha-beta-depleted transplantation in children. Unique molecular identifiers were incorporated when the TCRbeta library was constructed. TCRdb recomputed calls from the PCR reads with MiXCR, one row per CDR3 protein. The repertoire holds 97,000 or so distinct CDR3 sequences, under 7% seen once, with 5.5% to 6.5% in the top ten. Specimen: PBMCs, mostly from graft donor cells, collected 60 days after TCRalphabeta/CD19-depleted stem cell transplant. The receptors here all came from a female patient between 2 and 15 years old who had a stem cell transplant for Fanconi anemia, so the T cells may come from the graft donor.

This clonotype was picked up many times. The rearrangement uses TRBV20-1 and TRBJ2-1; D may match TRBD1 or TRBD2 (5 bases each). Germline lookup yields CDR1 DFQATT and CDR2 SNEGSKA (reference sequence). The CDR3 totals 13 residues. This CDR3 is CTAGSPSYNEQFF. CDR3 DNA sequence: TGCACCGCAGGGAGCCCTTCCTACAATGAGCAGTTCTTC.

Only a few counts were recorded for this clonotype. The rearrangement joins TRBV20-1 to TRBJ2-1; 11 bases line up with TRBD2. Germline CDR1 reads DFQATT; CDR2 reads SNEGSKA (reference sequence). The junction had 7 bases not matched to a gene; V was cut back by 0 bases and J by 6 bases. The CDR3 contains 16 residues. The CDR3 DNA sequence: TGCAGTGCTAGAGATGGGACTAGCGGAGATTTCAATGAGCAGTTCTTC. Translating it yields CSARDGTSGDFNEQFF.

The V gene is TRBV6-2 or TRBV6-3, the J gene TRBJ2-7, with D possibly matching TRBD2 (5 bases). CDR3 size: 12 residues. Germline loops: CDR1 MNHEY, CDR2 SVGEGT. V gave up 6 bases and J gave up 7 bases, with 13 bases separating them. This CDR3 reads CASSLGGPEQYF. CDR3 nucleotide sequence: TGTGCCAGCAGCCTAGGAGGTCCGGAGCAGTACTTC.

This clonotype appeared a few times. The rearrangement uses TRBV12-3 or TRBV12-4 and TRBJ2-5; weak D call: TRBD2 (6 bases). The CDR3 is made up of 17 amino acids. V was cut by 2 bases and J by 4 bases, with 20 bases left in between. The CDR3, as DNA: TGTGCCAGCAGTTTATTAGCGGCGACAATCAAGGGAGAGACCCAGTACTTC. It is translated as CASSLLAATIKGETQYF.

This chain links TRBV3-1 with TRBJ2-1; the match to TRBD2 covers 12 bases. The trim removed 5 bases at V and 3 bases at J, leaving 8 bases unmatched. This CDR3 is built from 17 residues. CDR1 and CDR2 (germline): LGHDT, YNNKEL (reference sequence). The CDR3 DNA reads TGTGCCAGCAGCACGATATGGACTAGCGGGATCTACAATGAGCAGTTCTTC. Translating it yields CASSTIWTSGIYNEQFF.

This clonotype occurred many times. The chain has TRBV9 and TRBJ2-5; D may match TRBD1 or TRBD2 (5 bases each). The CDR3 covers 16 residues. The germline V gene has CDR1 SGDLS and CDR2 YYNGEE. The V end was cut by 4 bases, the J end by 1 base, with 17 bases between. The CDR3 DNA reads TGTGCCAGCAGCCTGGGGACGGCGTCCTTCCAAGAGACCCAGTACTTC. Encoded protein: CASSLGTASFQETQYF.

This clonotype was seen repeatedly, ten times or more. This sequence joins TRBV20-1 and TRBJ2-1; 8 bases match TRBD2. The CDR3 extends over 14 amino acids. The J segment lost 4 bases and the V segment lost 6 bases, leaving 8 bases of the junction unmatched. Germline V lookup: CDR1 DFQATT, CDR2 SNEGSKA (reference sequence). The CDR3 DNA is TGCAGTGCCGCCGGGGGGGCGCCTTACAATGAGCAGTTCTTC. As protein: CSAAGGAPYNEQFF.

This clonotype was recorded many times. The rearrangement links TRBV11-2 to TRBJ2-1; D possibly matches TRBD1 or TRBD2 (5 bases each). Germline CDR1 and CDR2: SGHAT and FQNNGV. CDR3 length equals 13 residues. V lost 3 bases to trimming and J lost 4 bases, with 7 bases between them. The CDR3 sequence is CASSLRGYNEQFF. CDR3 coding DNA: TGTGCCAGCAGCTTGAGGGGTTACAATGAGCAGTTCTTC.

This clonotype was detected ten times or more. The rearrangement joins TRBV7-3 to TRBJ2-6, with D possibly being TRBD2 (5 bases). Germline V gives CDR1 SGHTA, CDR2 FQGTGA. The V and J ends lost 5 bases and 2 bases respectively, with 16 bases between them. This CDR3 region has 17 residues. The CDR3 loop is CASSTNRGVTGANVLTF. CDR3 DNA: TGTGCCAGCAGCACTAACCGGGGTGTTACTGGGGCCAACGTCCTGACTTTC.